These T cell receptor beta chains were read from a single sample in a study of OX40 agonist ivuxolimab in advanced cancers. Repertoires were generated with immunoSEQ multiplex PCR, while TCRdb's copy carries only in-frame clones and drops some. The top ten clones hold less than 3.5% of a sample with approximately 58,000 clones, 80% to 90% of them seen once. The starting material was CD4+ or CD8+ T cells sorted from blood, obtained in a trial of the OX40 agonist ivuxolimab. The receptors originated from an adult with an advanced solid tumor such as melanoma, head and neck, liver or kidney cancer. Each CDR3 is given with its conserved first and last residue. Each record gives: V gene, J gene, D gene, clone size, CDR3 DNA, CDR3 protein. D genes are given only for firm matches. Clone size, where shown, is once, few, many, or a class for clones that have expanded.

V gene: TRBV29-1; J gene: TRBJ1-2; D gene: .; clone size: .; CDR3 DNA: TGCAGCGTTACTAACCTACTGAGGCTTTATGGCTACACCTTC; CDR3 protein: CSVTNLLRLYGYTF
V gene: TRBV4-1; J gene: TRBJ2-5; D gene: .; clone size: few; CDR3 DNA: TGCGCCAGCAGCCAAGGCGCTCTAAGGGGGGGCGGGAGAGACCAGTACTTC; CDR3 protein: CASSQGALRGGGRDQYF
V gene: TRBV7-2; J gene: TRBJ1-2; D gene: .; clone size: .; CDR3 DNA: TGTGCCAGCAGCTTAGATCGGGAGACGGCTAACTATGGCTACACCTTC; CDR3 protein: CASSLDRETANYGYTF
V gene: TRBV28; J gene: TRBJ2-5; D gene: .; clone size: .; CDR3 DNA: TGTGCCAGCAGCCGTCAGGGGGGTGGAGAGACCCAGTACTTC; CDR3 protein: CASSRQGGGETQYF
V gene: TRBV30; J gene: TRBJ1-2; D gene: .; clone size: .; CDR3 DNA: TGTGCCTGGATCGCGCAGGAATATGGCTACACCTTC; CDR3 protein: CAWIAQEYGYTF
V gene: TRBV27; J gene: TRBJ2-4; D gene: .; clone size: .; CDR3 DNA: TGTGCCAGCAGCTCATATAGGGAAAACATTCAGTACTTC; CDR3 protein: CASSSYRENIQYF
V gene: TRBV10-3; J gene: TRBJ2-3; D gene: .; clone size: .; CDR3 DNA: TGTGCCATCAGTAGTCCCGGGGTGTTGGATACGCAGTATTTT; CDR3 protein: CAISSPGVLDTQYF
V gene: TRBV18; J gene: TRBJ1-3; D gene: TRBD1; clone size: .; CDR3 DNA: TGTGCCAGCTCCCGTTCGGGACAGATAGACACCATATATTTT; CDR3 protein: CASSRSGQIDTIYF
V gene: TRBV28; J gene: TRBJ2-7; D gene: .; clone size: once; CDR3 DNA: TGTGCCAGCAGTTTATATGGTTGGTCGGTGGGGATTCACTACGAGCAGTACTTC; CDR3 protein: CASSLYGWSVGIHYEQYF
V gene: TRBV30; J gene: TRBJ1-2; D gene: .; clone size: once; CDR3 DNA: TGTGCCTGGGGGGATGTGGGCTATGGCTACACCTTC; CDR3 protein: CAWGDVGYGYTF
V gene: TRBV5-4; J gene: TRBJ2-5; D gene: TRBD1; clone size: .; CDR3 DNA: TGTGCCAGCAGCCCGAGACAGGGGGCAGGGGAAGAGACCCAGTACTTC; CDR3 protein: CASSPRQGAGEETQYF
V gene: TRBV9; J gene: TRBJ2-3; D gene: .; clone size: few; CDR3 DNA: TGTGCCAGCAGCGTAGTAGGGAGCGGCCCAGATACGCAGTATTTT; CDR3 protein: CASSVVGSGPDTQYF
V gene: TRBV10-2; J gene: TRBJ2-7; D gene: TRBD2; clone size: .; CDR3 DNA: TGCGCCAGCACCAACCCTAGCGGGAGGATTGACGAGCAGTACTTC; CDR3 protein: CASTNPSGRIDEQYF
V gene: TRBV4-1; J gene: TRBJ2-1; D gene: TRBD2; clone size: .; CDR3 DNA: TGCGCCAGCAGCCTTCTCGGGACTAGCGGCAATGAGCAGTTCTTC; CDR3 protein: CASSLLGTSGNEQFF
V gene: TRBV27; J gene: TRBJ1-4; D gene: .; clone size: .; CDR3 DNA: TGTGCCAGCAGTTTCTCTCGTAATGAAAAACTGTTTTTT; CDR3 protein: CASSFSRNEKLFF
V gene: TRBV19; J gene: TRBJ1-2; D gene: TRBD1; clone size: .; CDR3 DNA: TGTGCCAGTAGTATACGGGGACAGTTGAACTATGGCTACACCTTC; CDR3 protein: CASSIRGQLNYGYTF
V gene: TRBV30; J gene: TRBJ2-7; D gene: TRBD2; clone size: .; CDR3 DNA: TGTGCCTGGAATTCCGGACTAGCGCTTTCCTACGAGCAGTACTTC; CDR3 protein: CAWNSGLALSYEQYF
V gene: TRBV11-3; J gene: TRBJ2-1; D gene: .; clone size: .; CDR3 DNA: TGTGCCAGCAGCCCCCGGGGGGCAGGATACAATGAGCAGTTCTTC; CDR3 protein: CASSPRGAGYNEQFF
V gene: TRBV19; J gene: TRBJ2-3; D gene: .; clone size: .; CDR3 DNA: TGTGCCAGTAGCAAACTAGAATTAGATACGCAGTATTTT; CDR3 protein: CASSKLELDTQYF
V gene: TRBV11-2; J gene: TRBJ2-1; D gene: TRBD2; clone size: .; CDR3 DNA: TGTGCCAGTCGGACTAGCGGGAGGTTGGGAAATGAGCAGTTCTTC; CDR3 protein: CASRTSGRLGNEQFF
V gene: TRBV28; J gene: TRBJ2-3; D gene: .; clone size: .; CDR3 DNA: TGTGCCAGCCCCCCTCCGGGACGGGGAGCAGATACGCAGTATTTT; CDR3 protein: CASPPPGRGADTQYF
V gene: TRBV28; J gene: TRBJ2-1; D gene: .; clone size: .; CDR3 DNA: TGTGCCAGCAGTTTTGGGTCCTCTCAGGAGTTCTTC; CDR3 protein: CASSFGSSQEFF
V gene: TRBV30; J gene: TRBJ2-7; D gene: .; clone size: few; CDR3 DNA: TGTGCCTGGCGTAGGACCCTCTCTCGTGAGCAGTACTTC; CDR3 protein: CAWRRTLSREQYF
V gene: TRBV4-1; J gene: TRBJ2-1; D gene: .; clone size: .; CDR3 DNA: TGCGCCAGCAGCCAATTGGGGCGGGCCCTCTACAATGAGCAGTTCTTC; CDR3 protein: CASSQLGRALYNEQFF
V gene: TRBV30; J gene: TRBJ2-1; D gene: TRBD2; clone size: .; CDR3 DNA: TGTGCCTGGAGTAAACGGACTAGCAACAGAAGGGATGAGCAGTTCTTC; CDR3 protein: CAWSKRTSNRRDEQFF
V gene: TRBV7-9; J gene: TRBJ1-1; D gene: .; clone size: .; CDR3 DNA: TGTGCCAGCAGCTTAGCGACGGGCACTGAAGCTTTCTTT; CDR3 protein: CASSLATGTEAFF
V gene: TRBV18; J gene: TRBJ2-2; D gene: .; clone size: .; CDR3 DNA: TGTGCCAGCTCACCGAACAGCCCAACCTACACCGGGGAGCTGTTTTTT; CDR3 protein: CASSPNSPTYTGELFF
V gene: TRBV10-3; J gene: TRBJ1-3; D gene: .; clone size: .; CDR3 DNA: TGTGCCATCAGTGTTGGGCGGAGCCTTTCTGGAAACACCATATATTTT; CDR3 protein: CAISVGRSLSGNTIYF
V gene: TRBV2; J gene: TRBJ1-1; D gene: TRBD1; clone size: .; CDR3 DNA: TGTGCCAGCACCCTGGGGACAGGGGGCACTGAAGCTTTCTTT; CDR3 protein: CASTLGTGGTEAFF
V gene: TRBV11-2; J gene: TRBJ1-5; D gene: .; clone size: .; CDR3 DNA: TGTGCCAGCAGCTTCCACTGGGGGAGGGGTCAGCCCCAGCATTTT; CDR3 protein: CASSFHWGRGQPQHF
V gene: TRBV28; J gene: TRBJ2-4; D gene: .; clone size: .; CDR3 DNA: TGTGCCAGCAGTTTTTTGACAAACGGGGGCATTCAGTACTTC; CDR3 protein: CASSFLTNGGIQYF
V gene: TRBV28; J gene: TRBJ2-1; D gene: .; clone size: .; CDR3 DNA: TGTGCCAGCCAGGGGGGGAATGGCAATGAGCAGTTCTTC; CDR3 protein: CASQGGNGNEQFF
V gene: TRBV11-2; J gene: TRBJ1-2; D gene: .; clone size: .; CDR3 DNA: TGTGCCAGCAGCCCACGGGGAGGGGCGCGGATCTATGGCTACACCTTC; CDR3 protein: CASSPRGGARIYGYTF